The 18 T cell receptor beta chains below were found in one sample sequenced in a study of blood T cell repertoires in COVID-19. Libraries were prepared by immunoSEQ multiplex PCR; TCRdb keeps only in-frame clonotypes and omits some of them. Altogether roughly 150,000 clones are present, around 80% being singletons, with the ten largest covering 4.5% to 7.5%. The sample consisted of PBMCs or T cells enriched from blood (not recorded which). The source of these receptors is a man between 35 and 55 years old who had recovered from COVID-19.

The chain joins TRBV7-9 to TRBJ2-2, with 7 bases lining up with TRBD1. Germline CDR1 SEHNR, CDR2 FQNEAQ (reference sequence). V shed 5 bases and J 8 bases; nucleotides not matched to a gene: 17. This CDR3 is built from 17 residues. The CDR3 is CASSPTLLTGTSGELFF. The CDR3 DNA reads TGTGCCAGCAGCCCAACCCTTCTGACAGGGACGTCTGGGGAGCTGTTTTTT.

V is TRBV10-2 and J is TRBJ2-7, with TRBD2 matching 13 bases. Looked up from germline, CDR1 is WSHSY and CDR2 is SAAADI. This CDR3 region has 16 residues. The V and J ends lost 7 bases and 2 bases, in that order; junction bases with no gene match: 8. The CDR3 spells CASKAPGTSGAYEQYF. The DNA of the CDR3 is TGCGCCAGCAAAGCTCCAGGGACTAGCGGGGCCTACGAGCAGTACTTC.

The chain carries TRBV6-5 and TRBJ2-7, with a possible D match to TRBD1 (6 bases). From germline, CDR1 is MNHEY and CDR2 SVGAGI. The V and J ends lost 4 bases and 4 bases respectively, with 17 bases between them. This CDR3 has 15 amino acids. The CDR3 DNA is TGTGCCAGCAGTTTTGAACAGGGTTCCCCTTACGAGCAGTACTTC. Its translation is CASSFEQGSPYEQYF.

This clone turned up a few times. The CDR3 coding sequence is TGCGCCAGCAGCCAAGGGACAGGGGCTCGGGAGACCCAGTACTTC. Translating gives CASSQGTGARETQYF. The chain employs TRBV5-1 and TRBJ2-5, with 10 bases matching TRBD1. CDR3 length equals 15 residues. J was trimmed by 5 bases and V by 4 bases; bases with no gene match: 8. Germline CDR1 SGHRS, CDR2 YFSETQ.

In its sample, this clone was seen a few times. The gene calls are TRBV6-5 and TRBJ2-5; 8 bases are a match to TRBD1. The V and J ends lost 6 bases and 4 bases, in that order; junction bases with no gene match: 10. CDR3 size: 15 residues. The germline gives CDR1 MNHEY, CDR2 SVGAGI. The CDR3 is CASSFKGTGGETQYF. The CDR3 DNA follows: TGTGCCAGCAGCTTCAAAGGGACAGGCGGAGAGACCCAGTACTTC.

The sample holds one count of this clone. The chain joins TRBV7-9 to TRBJ1-2, with D tentatively TRBD1 (6 bases). The V gene lost 1 base and the J gene lost 0 bases, with 12 bases spanning the gap. The CDR3 is 16 residues long. Germline CDR1 SEHNR, CDR2 FQNEAQ (reference sequence). CDR3 nucleotide sequence: TGTGCCAGCAGCTTAGGGGGACAAGAAGCTAACTATGGCTACACCTTC. Translating gives CASSLGGQEANYGYTF.

The chain has TRBV29-1 and TRBJ1-1; 7 bases match TRBD1. With 7 bases clipped from V and 1 base from J, the junction kept 3 bases outside the gene matches. The CDR3 is 12 amino acids. Germline assignment: CDR1 SQVTM and CDR2 ANQGSEA. The CDR3 sequence is CSAGGGNTEAFF. The DNA of the CDR3 is TGCAGCGCAGGGGGTGGGAACACTGAAGCTTTCTTT.

Of note for this clone: This may be a read error, as it is one base from a much larger clone. The chain recombines TRBV7-3 with TRBJ2-2; D is possibly TRBD2 (6 bases). The germline V gene has CDR1 SGHTA and CDR2 FQGTGA. This CDR3 is built from 14 residues. Between the trimmed V and J ends, which lost 2 bases and 7 bases, there was a span of 11 bases. The CDR3 protein is CASSLPDGGGELFF. CDR3 DNA sequence: TGTGCCAGCAGCTTACCGGACGGGGGCGGGGAGCTGTTTTTT.

The chain uses TRBV7-3 and TRBJ1-1; no clear D. CDR1 is SGHTA, CDR2 FQGTGA, per germline. This CDR3 is built from 13 residues. The ends were cut back, 5 bases at V and 5 bases at J, with 12 bases in the middle. In DNA form, the CDR3 reads TGTGCCAGCAGCCTTGCCGACTGGACTGAAGCTTTCTTT. Protein product: CASSLADWTEAFF.

This rearrangement joins TRBV4-2 to TRBJ2-4; possible D gene TRBD2, 7 bases. Per the germline V gene, CDR1 is LGHNA and CDR2 is YNFKEQ. V dropped 3 bases and J dropped 4 bases, with 16 bases sitting between them. The length of the CDR3 is 16 residues. CDR3 bases: TGTGCCAGCAGCCAGAATAGGGGGGGAGGGAAAAACATTCAGTACTTC. It yields the protein CASSQNRGGGKNIQYF.

This chain joins TRBV10-3 and TRBJ1-3; the match to TRBD1 covers 8 bases. Germline CDR1 ENHRY, CDR2 SYGVKD. The CDR3 is 15 residues long. Trimming took 7 bases from V and 0 from J; bases not matched to a gene: 5. CDR3 in amino acids: CAITLTGGSGNTIYF. The CDR3 nucleotides read TGTGCCATCACCTTAACAGGGGGCTCTGGAAACACCATATATTTT.

J is TRBJ2-1 and V is TRBV25-1; tentative D call: TRBD2 (6 bases). Germline V lookup: CDR1 MGHDK, CDR2 SYGVNS. The V end lost 4 bases, the J end lost 4 bases, and 14 bases lay between the germline ends. This CDR3 spans 15 amino acids. The CDR3 coding sequence is TGTGCCAGCAGTGGGGCCCGGGCGGGGTACAATGAGCAGTTCTTC. Protein sequence: CASSGARAGYNEQFF. The full variable domain, in which reference TRBV25-1 and TRBJ2-1 provide the parts outside the CDR3, is EADIYQTPRYLVIGTGKKITLECSQTMGHDKMYWYQQDPGMELHLIHYSYGVNSTEKGDLSSESTVSRIRTEHFPLTLESARPSHTSQYLCASSGARAGYNEQFFGPGTRLTVL.

This clone was seen just once. The chain combines TRBV18 with TRBJ1-1; 7 bases are a match to TRBD1. The CDR3 length is 15 residues. J was trimmed by 1 base and V by 6 bases; bases with no gene match: 8. Germline CDR1 reads KGHSH; CDR2 reads LQKENI. CDR3 bases: TGTGCCAGCTCGAAAACGGGACAGAAGAACACTGAAGCTTTCTTT. As protein: CASSKTGQKNTEAFF.

The chain joins TRBV5-6 to TRBJ1-2, with 8 nucleotides matching TRBD1. CDR1 and CDR2 from the germline V gene are SGHDT and YYEEEE. V was clipped by 4 bases and J by 0 bases; unmatched bases: 8. CDR3 length equals 16 residues. CDR3 protein: CASSPGQGRTNYGYTF. For the CDR3, the DNA is TGTGCCAGCAGCCCCGGACAGGGCAGAACTAACTATGGCTACACCTTC.

This clone showed up many times. This sequence joins TRBV7-6 and TRBJ1-1, with 8 bases lining up with TRBD1. Germline V gene lookup returns CDR1 SGHVS and CDR2 FNYEAQ. The J segment lost 11 bases and the V segment lost 0 bases, leaving 8 bases of the junction unmatched. This CDR3 has 14 amino acids. CDR3 in DNA: TGTGCCAGCAGCTTAGCGGCAGGGGGCAGGTGGGCTTTCTTT. It encodes CASSLAAGGRWAFF.

This clone turned up a few times. This chain joins TRBV30 and TRBJ1-2, with TRBD1 identical over 7 bases. Per the germline V gene, CDR1 is GTSNPN and CDR2 is SVGIG (reference sequence). The CDR3 is made up of 17 amino acids. V shed 0 bases and J 0 bases; nucleotides not matched to a gene: 10. The CDR3 DNA reads TGTGCCTGGAGTGTAGGAAGGGACAGCCACTCTAACTATGGCTACACCTTC. This encodes CAWSVGRDSHSNYGYTF.

The chain is built from TRBV6-5 and TRBJ2-7; D is unclear. CDR3 length: 13 residues. Per germline, CDR1 MNHEY and CDR2 SVGAGI. V lost 5 bases and J lost 7, with 15 bases in between. The CDR3 here is CASSRRGTPEQYV. CDR3 bases: TGTGCCAGCAGTAGAAGAGGAACCCCTGAGCAGTACGTC.

In its sample, this clone was seen a few times. The V gene is TRBV25-1, the J gene TRBJ1-1; D is ambiguous. Per germline, CDR1 MGHDK and CDR2 SYGVNS. This CDR3 spans 11 amino acids. Trimming removed 6 bases at V and 2 bases at J, with 4 bases between. CDR3 nucleotide sequence: TGTGCCAGCAGGCGAAACACTGAAGCTTTCTTT. It codes for CASRRNTEAFF.